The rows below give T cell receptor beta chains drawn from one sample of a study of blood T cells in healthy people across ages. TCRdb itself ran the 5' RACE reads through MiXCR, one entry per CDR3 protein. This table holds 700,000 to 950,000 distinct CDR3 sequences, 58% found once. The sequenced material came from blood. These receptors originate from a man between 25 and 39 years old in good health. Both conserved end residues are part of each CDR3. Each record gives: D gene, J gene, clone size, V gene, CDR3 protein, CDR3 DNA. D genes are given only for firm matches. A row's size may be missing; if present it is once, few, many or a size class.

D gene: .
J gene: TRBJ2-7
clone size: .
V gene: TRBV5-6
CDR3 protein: CASSFGPPDGSEQYF
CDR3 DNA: TGTGCCAGCAGCTTCGGCCCCCCGGACGGCAGCGAGCAGTACTTC

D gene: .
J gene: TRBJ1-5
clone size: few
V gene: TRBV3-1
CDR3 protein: CASSQDRGGSNQPQHF
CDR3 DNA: TGTGCCAGCAGCCAAGATCGGGGAGGAAGCAATCAGCCCCAGCATTTT

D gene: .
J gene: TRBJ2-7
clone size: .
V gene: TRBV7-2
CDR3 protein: CASSLWTPRSGNYEQYF
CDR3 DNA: TGTGCCAGCAGCTTATGGACACCTCGAAGCGGAAACTACGAGCAGTACTTC

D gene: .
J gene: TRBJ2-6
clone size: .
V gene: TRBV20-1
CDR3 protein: CSARTAQSSGANVLTF
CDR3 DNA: TGCAGTGCTAGGACAGCACAGAGCTCTGGGGCCAACGTCCTGACTTTC

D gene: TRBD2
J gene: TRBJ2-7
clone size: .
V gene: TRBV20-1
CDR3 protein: CSVQPGLATYEQYF
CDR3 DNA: TGCAGTGTACAGCCGGGACTAGCGACGTACGAGCAGTACTTC

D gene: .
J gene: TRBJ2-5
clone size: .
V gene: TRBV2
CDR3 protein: CASSDLAEETQYF
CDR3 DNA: TGTGCCAGCAGCGACCTGGCAGAAGAGACCCAGTACTTC

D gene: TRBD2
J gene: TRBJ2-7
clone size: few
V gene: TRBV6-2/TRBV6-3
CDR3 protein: CASSYSLGLARYF
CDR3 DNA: TGTGCCAGCAGTTACTCCCTAGGACTAGCGCGGTACTTC

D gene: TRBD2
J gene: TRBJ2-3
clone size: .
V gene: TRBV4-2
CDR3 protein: CASSQGTSGSLARTDTQYF
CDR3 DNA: TGTGCCAGCAGCCAAGGGACTAGCGGGAGTCTTGCCCGCACAGATACGCAGTATTTT

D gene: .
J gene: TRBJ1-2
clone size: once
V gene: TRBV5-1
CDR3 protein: CASTLSGATTDYTF
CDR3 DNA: TGCGCCAGCACACTATCAGGGGCGACGACTGACTACACCTTC

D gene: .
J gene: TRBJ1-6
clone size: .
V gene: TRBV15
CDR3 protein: CVTSRDGGENNSPLHF
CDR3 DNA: TGTGTCACCAGCAGAGATGGGGGAGAAAATAATTCACCCCTCCACTTT

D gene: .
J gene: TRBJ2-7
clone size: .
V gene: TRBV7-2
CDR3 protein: CASSLSTGVALLQYF
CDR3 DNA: TGTGCCAGCAGCTTATCCACGGGAGTGGCCCTACTGCAGTACTTC

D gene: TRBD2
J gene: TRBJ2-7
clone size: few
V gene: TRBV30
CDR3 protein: CAWSPGGGQYF
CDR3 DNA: TGTGCCTGGAGTCCCGGCGGGGGGCAGTACTTC

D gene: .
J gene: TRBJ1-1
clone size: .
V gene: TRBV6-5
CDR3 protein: CASTNEGNTEAFF
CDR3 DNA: TGTGCCAGCACCAATGAGGGGAACACTGAAGCTTTCTTT

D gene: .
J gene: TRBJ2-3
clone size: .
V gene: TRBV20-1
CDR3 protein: CSARVTMDTQYF
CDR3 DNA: TGCAGTGCTAGAGTGACCATGGATACGCAGTATTTT

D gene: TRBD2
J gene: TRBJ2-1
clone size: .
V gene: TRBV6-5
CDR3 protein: CASSYTGLAGLNEQFF
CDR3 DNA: TGTGCCAGCAGTTACACAGGACTAGCGGGACTCAATGAGCAGTTCTTC

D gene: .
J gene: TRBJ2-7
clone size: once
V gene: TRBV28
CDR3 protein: CASNLHGEQYF
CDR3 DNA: TGTGCCAGCAACCTACATGGAGAGCAGTACTTC

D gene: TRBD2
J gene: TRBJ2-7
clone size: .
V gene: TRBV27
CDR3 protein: CASQSPGLGYEQYF
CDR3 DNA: TGTGCCAGCCAATCTCCGGGACTAGGCTACGAGCAGTACTTC

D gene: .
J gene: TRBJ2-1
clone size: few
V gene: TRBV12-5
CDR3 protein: CASGTSRGVEQFF
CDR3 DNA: TGTGCTAGTGGCACATCGAGGGGGGTTGAGCAGTTCTTC

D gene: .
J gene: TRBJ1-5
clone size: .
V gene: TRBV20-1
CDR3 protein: CSAVRGASNQPQHF
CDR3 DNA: TGCAGTGCTGTGCGGGGGGCCAGCAATCAGCCCCAGCATTTT

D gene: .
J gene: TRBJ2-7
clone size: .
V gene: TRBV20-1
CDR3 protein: CSASPRQRLYEQYF
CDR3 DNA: TGCAGTGCTAGCCCTAGACAAAGACTCTACGAGCAGTACTTC

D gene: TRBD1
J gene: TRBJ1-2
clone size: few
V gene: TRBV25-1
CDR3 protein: CASSGGQRGYGYTF
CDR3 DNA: TGTGCCAGCAGTGGGGGACAGCGAGGGTATGGCTACACCTTC

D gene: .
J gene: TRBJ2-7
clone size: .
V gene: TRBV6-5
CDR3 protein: CASSYSPSASSYEQYF
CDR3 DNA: TGTGCCAGCAGTTACTCCCCTAGCGCAAGCTCCTACGAGCAGTACTTC

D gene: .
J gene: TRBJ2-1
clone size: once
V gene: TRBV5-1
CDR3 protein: CASSLEGLYYNEQFF
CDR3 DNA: TGCGCCAGCAGCTTGGAGGGACTTTACTACAATGAGCAGTTCTTC

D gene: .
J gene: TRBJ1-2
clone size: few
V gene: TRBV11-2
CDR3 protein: CASSLAGGADGYTF
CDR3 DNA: TGTGCCAGCAGCTTAGCTGGGGGCGCAGATGGCTACACCTTC

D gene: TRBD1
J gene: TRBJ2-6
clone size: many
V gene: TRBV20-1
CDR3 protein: CSARDLLWGQGNSGANVLTF
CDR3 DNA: TGCAGTGCTAGAGATCTTCTCTGGGGACAGGGAAACTCTGGGGCCAACGTCCTGACTTTC

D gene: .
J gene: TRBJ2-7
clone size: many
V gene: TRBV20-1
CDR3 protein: CSAAGPATYEQYF
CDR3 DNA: TGCAGTGCAGCAGGACCGGCAACCTACGAGCAGTACTTC

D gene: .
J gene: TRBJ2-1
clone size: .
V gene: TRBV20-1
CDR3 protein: CSAHLTNEQFF
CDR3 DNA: TGCAGTGCTCACCTGACTAATGAGCAGTTCTTC

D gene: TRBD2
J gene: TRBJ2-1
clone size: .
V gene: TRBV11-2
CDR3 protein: CASSLISGRGNEQFF
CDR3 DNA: TGTGCCAGCAGCTTAATTAGCGGGAGGGGCAATGAGCAGTTCTTC

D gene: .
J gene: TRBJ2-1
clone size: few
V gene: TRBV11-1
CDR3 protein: CASSLRELDEQFF
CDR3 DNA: TGTGCCAGCAGCTTGAGGGAGTTGGATGAGCAGTTCTTC

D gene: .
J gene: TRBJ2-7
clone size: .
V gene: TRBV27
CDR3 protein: CASSFQGGDLTEEQYF
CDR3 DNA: TGTGCCAGCAGTTTCCAGGGAGGAGACCTTACGGAAGAGCAGTACTTC

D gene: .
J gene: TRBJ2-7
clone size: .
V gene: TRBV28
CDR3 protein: CASSVSGGRLYEQYF
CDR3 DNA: TGTGCCAGCAGTGTATCTGGGGGGCGACTTTACGAGCAGTACTTC

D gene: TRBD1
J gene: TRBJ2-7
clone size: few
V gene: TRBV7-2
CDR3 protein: CASSLYLDRAYEQYF
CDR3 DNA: TGTGCCAGCAGCTTGTACTTAGACAGGGCCTACGAGCAGTACTTC